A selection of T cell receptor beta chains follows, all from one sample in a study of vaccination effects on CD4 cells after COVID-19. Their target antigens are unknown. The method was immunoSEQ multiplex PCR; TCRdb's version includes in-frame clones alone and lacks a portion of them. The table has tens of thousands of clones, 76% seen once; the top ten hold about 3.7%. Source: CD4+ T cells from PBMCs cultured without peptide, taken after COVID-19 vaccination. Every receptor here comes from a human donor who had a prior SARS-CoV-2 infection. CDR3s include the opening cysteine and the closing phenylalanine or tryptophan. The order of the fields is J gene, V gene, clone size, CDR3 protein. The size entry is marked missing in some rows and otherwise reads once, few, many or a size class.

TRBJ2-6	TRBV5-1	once	CASYDPSGANVLTF
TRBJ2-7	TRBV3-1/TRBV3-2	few	CASSTTRLYYEQYF
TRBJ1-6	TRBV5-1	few	CASSGGRDAPLHF
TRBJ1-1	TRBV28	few	CASSSGYEAFF
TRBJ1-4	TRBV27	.	CASSLFGEKLFF
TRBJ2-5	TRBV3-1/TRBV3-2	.	CASSQEWSLQETQYF
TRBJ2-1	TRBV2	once	CASTDYGQGTEQFF
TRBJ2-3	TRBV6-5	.	CASSYLAGETDTQYF
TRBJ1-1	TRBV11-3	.	CASLDRTNTEAFF
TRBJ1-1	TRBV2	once	CASSVEADTEAFF
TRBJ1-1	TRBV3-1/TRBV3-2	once	CASSQGQGETEAFF
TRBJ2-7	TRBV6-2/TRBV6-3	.	CASSPFRGSGLALSYEQYF
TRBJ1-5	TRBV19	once	CASSIPRGYSNQPQHF
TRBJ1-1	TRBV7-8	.	CASSLAGGRVPAFF
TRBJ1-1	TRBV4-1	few	CASSRSAGTEAFF
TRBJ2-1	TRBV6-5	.	CASSRNRDSNEQFF
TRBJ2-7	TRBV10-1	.	CASSEGRGGLWEQYF
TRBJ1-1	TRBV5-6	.	CASSFGLRNTEAFF
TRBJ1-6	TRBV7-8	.	CASSPGQPNSPLHF
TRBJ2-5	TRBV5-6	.	CASSRDRELGTQYF
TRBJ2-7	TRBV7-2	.	CASSLSTARRQYF
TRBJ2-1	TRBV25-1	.	CASSGSSGGYNEQFF
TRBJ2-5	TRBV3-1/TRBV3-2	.	CASSQQGGGTQYF
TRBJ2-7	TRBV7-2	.	CASSPPRGLAFYEQYF
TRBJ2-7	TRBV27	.	CASSSPPRGAYEQYF
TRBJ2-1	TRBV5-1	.	CASTTGGPQQFF
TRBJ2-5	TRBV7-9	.	CASTFRGSGGTQTQYF
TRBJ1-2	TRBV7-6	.	CASSLQGQGVAGYTF
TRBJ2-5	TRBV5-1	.	CASSSTGGQETQYF
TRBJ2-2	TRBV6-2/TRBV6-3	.	CASSSNTRTGRNTGELFF
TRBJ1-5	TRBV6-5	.	CASSSQVRQPQHF
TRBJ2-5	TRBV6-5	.	CASMIAGSGKTQYF
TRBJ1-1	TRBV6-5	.	CASRVDSFNTEAFF